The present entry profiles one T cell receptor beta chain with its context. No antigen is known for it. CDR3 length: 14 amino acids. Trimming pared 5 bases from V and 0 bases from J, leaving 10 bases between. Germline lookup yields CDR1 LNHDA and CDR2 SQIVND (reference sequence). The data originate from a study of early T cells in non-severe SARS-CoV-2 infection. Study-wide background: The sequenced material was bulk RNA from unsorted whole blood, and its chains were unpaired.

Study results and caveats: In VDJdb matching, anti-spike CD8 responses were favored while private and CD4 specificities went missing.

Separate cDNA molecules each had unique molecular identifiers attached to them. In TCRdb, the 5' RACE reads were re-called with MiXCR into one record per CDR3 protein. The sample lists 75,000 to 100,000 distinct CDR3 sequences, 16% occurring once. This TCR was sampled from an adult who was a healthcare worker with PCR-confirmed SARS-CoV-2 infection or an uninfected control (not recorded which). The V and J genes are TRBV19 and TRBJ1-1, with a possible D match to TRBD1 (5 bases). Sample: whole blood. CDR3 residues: CASSPRTLNTEAFF. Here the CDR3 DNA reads TGTGCCAGTAGTCCAAGGACACTGAACACTGAAGCTTTCTTT. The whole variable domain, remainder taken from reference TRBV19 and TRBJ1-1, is DGGITQSPKYLFRKEGQNVTLSCEQNLNHDAMYWYRQDPGQGLRLIYYSQIVNDFQKGDIAEGYSVSREKKESFPLTVTSAQKNPTAFYLCASSPRTLNTEAFFGQGTRLTVV.